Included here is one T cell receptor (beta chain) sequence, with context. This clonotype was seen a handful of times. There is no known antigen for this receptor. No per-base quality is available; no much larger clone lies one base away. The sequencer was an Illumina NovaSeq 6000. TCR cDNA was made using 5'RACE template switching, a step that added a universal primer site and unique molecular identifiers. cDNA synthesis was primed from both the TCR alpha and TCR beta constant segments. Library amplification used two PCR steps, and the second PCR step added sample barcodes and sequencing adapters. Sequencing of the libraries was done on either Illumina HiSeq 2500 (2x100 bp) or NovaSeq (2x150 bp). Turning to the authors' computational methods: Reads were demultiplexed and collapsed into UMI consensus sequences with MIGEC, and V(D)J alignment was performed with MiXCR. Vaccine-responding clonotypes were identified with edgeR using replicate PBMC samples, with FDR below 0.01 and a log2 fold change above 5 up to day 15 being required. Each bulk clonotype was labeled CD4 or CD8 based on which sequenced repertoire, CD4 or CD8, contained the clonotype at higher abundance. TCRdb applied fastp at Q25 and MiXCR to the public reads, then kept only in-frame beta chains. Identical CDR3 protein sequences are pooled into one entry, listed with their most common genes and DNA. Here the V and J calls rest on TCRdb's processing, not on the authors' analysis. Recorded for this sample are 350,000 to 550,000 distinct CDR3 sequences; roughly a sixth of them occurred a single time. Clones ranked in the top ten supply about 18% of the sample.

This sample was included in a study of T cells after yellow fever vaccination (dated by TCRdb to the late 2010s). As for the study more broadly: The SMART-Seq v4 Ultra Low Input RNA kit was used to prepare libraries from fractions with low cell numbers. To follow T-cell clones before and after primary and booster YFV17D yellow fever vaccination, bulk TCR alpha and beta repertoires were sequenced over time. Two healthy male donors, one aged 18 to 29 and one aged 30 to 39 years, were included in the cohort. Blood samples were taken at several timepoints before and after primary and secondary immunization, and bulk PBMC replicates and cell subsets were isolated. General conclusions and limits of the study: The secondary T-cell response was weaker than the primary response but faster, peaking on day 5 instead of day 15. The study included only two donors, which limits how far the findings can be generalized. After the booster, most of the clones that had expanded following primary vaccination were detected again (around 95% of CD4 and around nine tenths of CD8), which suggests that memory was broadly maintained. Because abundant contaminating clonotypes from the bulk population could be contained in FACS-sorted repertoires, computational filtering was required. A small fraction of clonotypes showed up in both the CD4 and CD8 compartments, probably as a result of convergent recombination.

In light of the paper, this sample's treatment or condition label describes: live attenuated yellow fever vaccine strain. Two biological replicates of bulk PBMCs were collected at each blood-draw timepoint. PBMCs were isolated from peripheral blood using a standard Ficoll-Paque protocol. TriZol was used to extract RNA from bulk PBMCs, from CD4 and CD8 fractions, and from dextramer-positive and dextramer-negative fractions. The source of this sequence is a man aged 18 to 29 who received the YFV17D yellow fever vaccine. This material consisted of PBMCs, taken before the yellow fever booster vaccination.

The CDR3: CASSQEVTQYF. The DNA reads as follows: TGTGCCAGCAGCCAAGAGGTGACCCAGTACTTC. The chain is assembled from TRBV3-1 and TRBJ2-5, with no confident D gene call. CDR3 length: 11 amino acids, cysteine to phenylalanine. The CDR3 DNA has 33 bases and is translated from base 1. V and J lose 0 bases and 7 bases, and a span of 3 bases separates them. CDR1 LGHDT and CDR2 YNNKEL are derived from the germline V gene (reference sequence).